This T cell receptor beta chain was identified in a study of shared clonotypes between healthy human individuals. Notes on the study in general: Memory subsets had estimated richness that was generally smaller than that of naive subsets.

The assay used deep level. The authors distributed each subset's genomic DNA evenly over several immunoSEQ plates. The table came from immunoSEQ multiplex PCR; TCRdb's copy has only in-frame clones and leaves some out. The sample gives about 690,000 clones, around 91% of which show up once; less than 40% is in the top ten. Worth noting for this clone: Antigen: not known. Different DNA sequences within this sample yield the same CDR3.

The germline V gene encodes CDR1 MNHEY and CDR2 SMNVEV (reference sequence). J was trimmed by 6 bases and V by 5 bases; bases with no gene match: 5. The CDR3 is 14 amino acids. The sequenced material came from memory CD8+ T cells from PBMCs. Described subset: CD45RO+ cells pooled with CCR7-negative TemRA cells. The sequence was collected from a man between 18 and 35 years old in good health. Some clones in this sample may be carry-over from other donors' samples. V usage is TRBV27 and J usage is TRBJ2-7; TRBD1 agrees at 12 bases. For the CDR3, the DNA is TGTGCCAGCAGTGCTGGGACAGGGGGCACCGAGCAGTACTTC. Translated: CASSAGTGGTEQYF.